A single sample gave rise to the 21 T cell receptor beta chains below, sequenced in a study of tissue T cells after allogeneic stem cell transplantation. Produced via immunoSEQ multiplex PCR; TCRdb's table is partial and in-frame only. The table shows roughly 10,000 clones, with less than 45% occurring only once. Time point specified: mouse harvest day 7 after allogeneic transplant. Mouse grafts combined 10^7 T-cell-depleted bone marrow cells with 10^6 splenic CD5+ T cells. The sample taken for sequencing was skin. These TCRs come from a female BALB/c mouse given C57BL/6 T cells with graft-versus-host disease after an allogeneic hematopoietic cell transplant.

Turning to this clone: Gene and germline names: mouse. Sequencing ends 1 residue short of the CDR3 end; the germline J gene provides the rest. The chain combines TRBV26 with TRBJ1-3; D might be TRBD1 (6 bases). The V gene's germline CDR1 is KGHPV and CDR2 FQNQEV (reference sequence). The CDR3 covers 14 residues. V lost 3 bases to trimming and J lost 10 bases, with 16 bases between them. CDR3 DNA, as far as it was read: TGTGCCAGCAGTCTCGGGGGGCCCGGAATGACGCTCTAT. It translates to CASSLGGPGMTLY. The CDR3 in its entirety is CASSLGGPGMTLYF. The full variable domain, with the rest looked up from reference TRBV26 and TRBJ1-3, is NSKVIQTPRYLVKGQGQKAKMRCIPEKGHPVVFWYQQNKNNEFKFLINFQNQEVLQQIDMTEKRFSAECPSNSPCSLEIQSSEAGDSALYLCASSLGGPGMTLYFGEGSRLIVV.

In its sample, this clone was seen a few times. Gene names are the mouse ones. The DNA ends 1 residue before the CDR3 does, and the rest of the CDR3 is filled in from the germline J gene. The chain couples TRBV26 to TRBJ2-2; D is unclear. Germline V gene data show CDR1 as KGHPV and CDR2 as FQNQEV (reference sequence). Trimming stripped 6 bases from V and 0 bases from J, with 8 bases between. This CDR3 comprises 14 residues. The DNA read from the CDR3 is TGTGCCAGCAGACCGGCAGCAAACACCGGGCAGCTCTAC. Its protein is CASRPAANTGQLY. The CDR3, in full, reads CASRPAANTGQLYF.

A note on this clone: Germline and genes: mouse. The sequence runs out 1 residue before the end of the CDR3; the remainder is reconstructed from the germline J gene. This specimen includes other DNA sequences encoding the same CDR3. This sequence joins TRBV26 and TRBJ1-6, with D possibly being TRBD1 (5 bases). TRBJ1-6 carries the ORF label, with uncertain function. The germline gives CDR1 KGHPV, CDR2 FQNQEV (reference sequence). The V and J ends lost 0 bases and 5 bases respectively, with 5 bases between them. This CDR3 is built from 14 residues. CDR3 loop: CASSLSTDNSPLYF. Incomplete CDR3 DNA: TGTGCCAGCAGTCTGTCGACAGATAATTCGCCCCTCTAC.

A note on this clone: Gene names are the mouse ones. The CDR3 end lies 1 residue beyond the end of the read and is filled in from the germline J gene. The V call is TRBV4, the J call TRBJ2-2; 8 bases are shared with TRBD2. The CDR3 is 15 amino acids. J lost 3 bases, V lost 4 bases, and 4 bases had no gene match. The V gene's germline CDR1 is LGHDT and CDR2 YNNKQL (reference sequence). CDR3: CASSFGGGYTGQLYF. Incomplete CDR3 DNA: TGTGCCAGCAGCTTTGGGGGGGGATACACCGGGCAGCTCTAC.

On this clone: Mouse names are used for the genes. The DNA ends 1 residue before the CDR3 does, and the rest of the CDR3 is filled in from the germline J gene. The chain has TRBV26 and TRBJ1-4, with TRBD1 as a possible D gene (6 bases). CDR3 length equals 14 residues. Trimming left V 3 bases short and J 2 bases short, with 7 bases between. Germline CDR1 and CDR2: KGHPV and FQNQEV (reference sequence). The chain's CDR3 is CASSLQGSNERLFF. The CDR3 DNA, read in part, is TGTGCCAGCAGTCTACAGGGATCCAACGAAAGATTATTT.

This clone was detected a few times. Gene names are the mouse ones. The CDR3 loop reads CASSSGLGSSYEQYF. CDR3 bases read: TGTGCAAGCAGCTCGGGACTGGGCAGCTCCTATGAACAGTAC. The chain combines TRBV16 with TRBJ2-7; 9 bases agree with TRBD2. The read terminates 1 residue ahead of where the CDR3 ends, so the germline J gene completes it. This CDR3 comprises 15 residues. Trimming cost V 4 bases and J 0 bases; bases outside gene matches: 4. Germline CDR1 SGHSA, CDR2 FRNQAP.

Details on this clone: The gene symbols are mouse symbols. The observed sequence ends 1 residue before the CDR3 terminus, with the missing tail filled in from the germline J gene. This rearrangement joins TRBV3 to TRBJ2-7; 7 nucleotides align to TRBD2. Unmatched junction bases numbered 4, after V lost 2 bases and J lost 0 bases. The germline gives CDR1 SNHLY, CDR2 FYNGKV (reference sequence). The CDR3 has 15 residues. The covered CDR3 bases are TGTGCCAGCAGCTTACGGGGGGGGAGCTCCTATGAACAGTAC. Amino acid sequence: CASSLRGGSSYEQY. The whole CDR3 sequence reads CASSLRGGSSYEQYF. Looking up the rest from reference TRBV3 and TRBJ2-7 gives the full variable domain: GPKVLQIPSHQIIDMGQMVTLNCDPVSNHLYFYWYKQILGQQMEFLVNFYNGKVMEKSKLFKDQFSVERPDGSYFTLKIQPTALEDSAVYFCASSLRGGSSYEQYFGPGTRLTVL.

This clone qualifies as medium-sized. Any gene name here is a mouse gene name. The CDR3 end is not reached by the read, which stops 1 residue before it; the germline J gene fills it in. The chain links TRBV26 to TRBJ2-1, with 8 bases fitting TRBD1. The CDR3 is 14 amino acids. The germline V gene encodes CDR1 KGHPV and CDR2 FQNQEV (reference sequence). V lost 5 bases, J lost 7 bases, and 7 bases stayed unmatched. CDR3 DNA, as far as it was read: TGTGCCAGCAGTTCGGACAGGGCAGGAGCTGAGCAGTTC. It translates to CASSSDRAGAEQF. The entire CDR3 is CASSSDRAGAEQFF.

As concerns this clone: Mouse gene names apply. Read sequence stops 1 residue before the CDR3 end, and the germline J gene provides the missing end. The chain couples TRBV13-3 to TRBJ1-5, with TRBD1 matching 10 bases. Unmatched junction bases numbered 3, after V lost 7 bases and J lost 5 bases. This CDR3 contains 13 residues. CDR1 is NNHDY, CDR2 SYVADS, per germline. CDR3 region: CASRDRGHQAPLF. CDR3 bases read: TGTGCCAGCCGGGACAGGGGACACCAGGCTCCGCTT.

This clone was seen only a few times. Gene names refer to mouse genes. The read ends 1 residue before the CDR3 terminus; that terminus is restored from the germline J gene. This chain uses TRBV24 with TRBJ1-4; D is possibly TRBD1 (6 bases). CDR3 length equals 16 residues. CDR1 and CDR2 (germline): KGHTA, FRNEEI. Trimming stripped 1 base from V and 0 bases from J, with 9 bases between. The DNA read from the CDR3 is TGTGCCAGCAGTCTGTGGCAGGGGATTTCCAACGAAAGATTATTT. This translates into CASSLWQGISNERLF. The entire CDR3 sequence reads CASSLWQGISNERLFF.

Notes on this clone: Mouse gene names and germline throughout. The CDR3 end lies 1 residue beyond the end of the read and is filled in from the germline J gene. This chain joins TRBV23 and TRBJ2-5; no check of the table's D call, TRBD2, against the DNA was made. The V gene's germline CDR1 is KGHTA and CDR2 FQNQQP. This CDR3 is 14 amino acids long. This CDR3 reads CSSSRDWGGDTQYF. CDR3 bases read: TGCTCCAGCAGCCGGGACTGGGGGGGAGACACCCAGTAC.

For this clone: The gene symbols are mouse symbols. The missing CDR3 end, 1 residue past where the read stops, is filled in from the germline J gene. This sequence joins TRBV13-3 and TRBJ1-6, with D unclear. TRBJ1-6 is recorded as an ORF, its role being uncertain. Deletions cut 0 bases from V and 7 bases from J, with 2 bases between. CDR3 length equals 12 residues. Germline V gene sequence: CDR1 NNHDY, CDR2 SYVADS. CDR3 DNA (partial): TGTGCCAGCAGTGATGGGAATTCGCCCCTCTAC. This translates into CASSDGNSPLY. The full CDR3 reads CASSDGNSPLYF.

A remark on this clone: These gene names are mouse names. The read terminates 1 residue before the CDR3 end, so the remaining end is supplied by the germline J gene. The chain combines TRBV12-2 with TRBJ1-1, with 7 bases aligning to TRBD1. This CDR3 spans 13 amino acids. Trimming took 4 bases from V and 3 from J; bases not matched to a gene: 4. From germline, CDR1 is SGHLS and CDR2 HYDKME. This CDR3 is CASSLGQDTEVFF. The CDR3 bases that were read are TGTGCCAGCTCCCTTGGACAGGACACAGAAGTCTTC.

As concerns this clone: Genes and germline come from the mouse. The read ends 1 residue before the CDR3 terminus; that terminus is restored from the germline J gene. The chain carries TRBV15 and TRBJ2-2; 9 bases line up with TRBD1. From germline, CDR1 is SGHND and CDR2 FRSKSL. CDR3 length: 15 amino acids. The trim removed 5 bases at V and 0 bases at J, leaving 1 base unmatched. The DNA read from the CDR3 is TGTGCCAGCAGTCGGGACAGGGCAAACACCGGGCAGCTCTAC. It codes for CASSRDRANTGQLY. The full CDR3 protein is CASSRDRANTGQLYF.

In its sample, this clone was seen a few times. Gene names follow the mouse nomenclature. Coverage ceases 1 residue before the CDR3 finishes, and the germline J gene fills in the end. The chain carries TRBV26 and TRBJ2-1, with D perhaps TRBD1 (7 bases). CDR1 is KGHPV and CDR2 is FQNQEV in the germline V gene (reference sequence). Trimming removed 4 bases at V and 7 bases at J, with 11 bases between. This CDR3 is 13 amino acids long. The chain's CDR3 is CASSQGARAEQFF. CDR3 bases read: TGTGCCAGCAGTCAGGGGGCGCGAGCTGAGCAGTTC.

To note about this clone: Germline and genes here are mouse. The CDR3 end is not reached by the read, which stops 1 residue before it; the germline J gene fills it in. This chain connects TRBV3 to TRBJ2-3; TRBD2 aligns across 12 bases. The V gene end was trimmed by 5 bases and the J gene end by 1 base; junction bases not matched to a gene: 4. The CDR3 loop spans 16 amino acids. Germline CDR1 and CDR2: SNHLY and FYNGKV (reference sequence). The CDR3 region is CASSVGTGGRAETLYF. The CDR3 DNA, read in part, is TGTGCCAGCAGCGTCGGGACTGGGGGGCGTGCAGAAACGCTGTAT.

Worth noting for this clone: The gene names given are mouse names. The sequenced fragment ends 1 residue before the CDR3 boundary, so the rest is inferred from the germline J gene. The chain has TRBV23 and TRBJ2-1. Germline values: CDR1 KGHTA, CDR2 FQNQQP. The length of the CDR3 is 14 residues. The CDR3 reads CSSSQLINYAEQFF. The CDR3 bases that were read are TGCTCCAGCAGTCAATTAATCAACTATGCTGAGCAGTTC.

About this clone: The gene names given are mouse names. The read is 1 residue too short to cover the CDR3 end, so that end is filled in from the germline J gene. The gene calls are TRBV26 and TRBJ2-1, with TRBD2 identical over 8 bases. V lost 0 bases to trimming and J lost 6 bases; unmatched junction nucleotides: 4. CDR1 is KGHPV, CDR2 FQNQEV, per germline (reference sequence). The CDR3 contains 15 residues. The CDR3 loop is CASSLSTGGRAEQFF. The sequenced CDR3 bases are TGTGCCAGCAGTCTGTCGACGGGGGGGCGTGCTGAGCAGTTC.

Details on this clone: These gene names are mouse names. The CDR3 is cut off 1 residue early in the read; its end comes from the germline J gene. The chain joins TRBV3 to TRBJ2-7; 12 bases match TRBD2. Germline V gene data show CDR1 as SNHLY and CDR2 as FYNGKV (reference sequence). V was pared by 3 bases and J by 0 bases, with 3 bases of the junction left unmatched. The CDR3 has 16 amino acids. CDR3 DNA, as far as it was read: TGTGCCAGCAGCTTGAGACTGGGGGGGCGCTCCTATGAACAGTAC. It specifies CASSLRLGGRSYEQY. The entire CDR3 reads CASSLRLGGRSYEQYF.

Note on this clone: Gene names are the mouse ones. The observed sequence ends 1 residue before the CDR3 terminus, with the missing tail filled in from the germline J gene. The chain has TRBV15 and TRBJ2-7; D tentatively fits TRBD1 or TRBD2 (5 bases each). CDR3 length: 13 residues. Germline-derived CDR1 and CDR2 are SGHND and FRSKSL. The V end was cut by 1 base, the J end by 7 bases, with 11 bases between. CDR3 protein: CASSLGGAGEQYF. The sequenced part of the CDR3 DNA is TGTGCCAGCAGTTTAGGGGGCGCGGGAGAACAGTAC.

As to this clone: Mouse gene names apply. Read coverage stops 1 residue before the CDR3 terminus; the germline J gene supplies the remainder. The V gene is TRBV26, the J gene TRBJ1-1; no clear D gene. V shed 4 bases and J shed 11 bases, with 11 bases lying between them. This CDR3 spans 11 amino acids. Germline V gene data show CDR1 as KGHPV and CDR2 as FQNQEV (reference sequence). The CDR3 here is CASSPPPGVFF. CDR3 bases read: TGTGCCAGCAGTCCACCCCCGGGGGTCTTC.